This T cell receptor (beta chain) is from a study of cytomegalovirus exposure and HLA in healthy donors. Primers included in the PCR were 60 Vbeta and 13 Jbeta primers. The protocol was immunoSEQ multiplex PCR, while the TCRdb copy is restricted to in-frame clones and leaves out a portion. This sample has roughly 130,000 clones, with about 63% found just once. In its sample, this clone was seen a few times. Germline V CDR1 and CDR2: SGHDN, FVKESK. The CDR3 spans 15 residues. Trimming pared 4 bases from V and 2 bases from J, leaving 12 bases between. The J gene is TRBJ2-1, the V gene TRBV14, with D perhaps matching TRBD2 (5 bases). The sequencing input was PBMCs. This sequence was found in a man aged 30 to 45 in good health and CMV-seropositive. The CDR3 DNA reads TGTGCCAGCAGCCTGATCAGCGGAGCCTACAATGAGCAGTTCTTC. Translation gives CASSLISGAYNEQFF.